These T cell receptor beta chains were read from a single sample in a study of blood T cells in healthy people across ages. TCRdb recomputed calls from the 5' RACE reads with MiXCR, one row per CDR3 protein. The sample yields approximately 1.5 million distinct CDR3 sequences, about 35% seen once. Material: blood. The receptors were gathered from a woman under 40 in good health. The CDR3 runs from the conserved cysteine through the conserved F or W. The order of the fields is D gene, clone size, J gene, V gene, CDR3 DNA, CDR3 protein. A D gene is named only where the DNA matches it firmly. A clone size is listed for some rows: how often the clone was seen (once, few, many), or a class if it is expanded.

d_gene: NA; abundance: NA; j_gene: TRBJ1-4; v_gene: TRBV11-2; CDR3nt: TGTGCCAGCAGCTTAGGATTGGGGCGCGGCGAAAAACTGTTTTTT; CDR3aa: CASSLGLGRGEKLFF
d_gene: TRBD2; abundance: many; j_gene: TRBJ2-1; v_gene: TRBV20-1; CDR3nt: TGCAGTGCTATAAGCGGGGGGGCCTACAATGAGCAGTTCTTC; CDR3aa: CSAISGGAYNEQFF
d_gene: NA; abundance: NA; j_gene: TRBJ2-7; v_gene: TRBV4-1; CDR3nt: TGCGCCAGCAGCCAAGTATGGGAGACTAGTTCCTACTGGTACGAGCAGTACTTC; CDR3aa: CASSQVWETSSYWYEQYF
d_gene: TRBD1; abundance: few; j_gene: TRBJ1-2; v_gene: TRBV4-2; CDR3nt: TGTGCCAGCAGCCAAGATCCCGGGACAGGGGCTGGCTACACCTTC; CDR3aa: CASSQDPGTGAGYTF
d_gene: TRBD2; abundance: few; j_gene: TRBJ2-2; v_gene: TRBV6-5; CDR3nt: TGTGCCAGCAGTTACGCCGGGGGGGCTAACACCGGGGAGCTGTTTTTT; CDR3aa: CASSYAGGANTGELFF
d_gene: NA; abundance: NA; j_gene: TRBJ2-2; v_gene: TRBV12-5; CDR3nt: TGTGCTAGTGGTTTGTCCACCAGAGGCTTGGGGACCGGGGAGCTGTTTTTT; CDR3aa: CASGLSTRGLGTGELFF
d_gene: TRBD2; abundance: many; j_gene: TRBJ2-1; v_gene: TRBV20-1; CDR3nt: TGCAGTGCCGTCGTCCCGCGGGGGATAACCTACAATGAGCAGTTCTTC; CDR3aa: CSAVVPRGITYNEQFF
d_gene: NA; abundance: few; j_gene: TRBJ1-5; v_gene: TRBV24-1; CDR3nt: TGTGCCACCAGTACTGGAAATCAGCCCCAGCATTTT; CDR3aa: CATSTGNQPQHF
d_gene: NA; abundance: NA; j_gene: TRBJ1-1; v_gene: TRBV6-1; CDR3nt: TGTGCCAGCAGTGATCAACAGAAAAGGGTCACTGAAGCTTTCTTT; CDR3aa: CASSDQQKRVTEAFF
d_gene: NA; abundance: NA; j_gene: TRBJ2-1; v_gene: TRBV11-2; CDR3nt: TGTGCCAGCAGCTTATCAACGAGGGAGCAGTTCTTC; CDR3aa: CASSLSTREQFF
d_gene: TRBD1; abundance: many; j_gene: TRBJ2-1; v_gene: TRBV7-9; CDR3nt: TGTGCCAGCAGCTCCTACCGCCTGGACAGGGGCGGGTACAATGAGCAGTTCTTC; CDR3aa: CASSSYRLDRGGYNEQFF
d_gene: NA; abundance: NA; j_gene: TRBJ1-4; v_gene: TRBV9; CDR3nt: TGTGCCAGCAGCCCGGACGAAGGCAGGGGATTGGGAAAACTGTTTTTT; CDR3aa: CASSPDEGRGLGKLFF
d_gene: NA; abundance: few; j_gene: TRBJ1-1; v_gene: TRBV20-1; CDR3nt: TGCAGTGCTAGAGCCTTCCGAGACACGGCTAGCTTAATAGAAGCTTTCTTT; CDR3aa: CSARAFRDTASLIEAFF
d_gene: NA; abundance: NA; j_gene: TRBJ1-5; v_gene: TRBV27; CDR3nt: TGTGCCAGCAGCCTTTCAGGTGCGGGAGCTACTCAGCCCCAGCATTTT; CDR3aa: CASSLSGAGATQPQHF
d_gene: TRBD2; abundance: few; j_gene: TRBJ2-5; v_gene: TRBV11-2; CDR3nt: TGTGCCAGCAGCCCGAGACATCTGGGAGGGGAGACCCAGTACTTC; CDR3aa: CASSPRHLGGETQYF
d_gene: NA; abundance: NA; j_gene: TRBJ1-2; v_gene: TRBV7-2; CDR3nt: TGTGCCAGCAGCTTAGAGCCGGGGAGAAGCTATGGCTACACCTTC; CDR3aa: CASSLEPGRSYGYTF
d_gene: TRBD1; abundance: many; j_gene: TRBJ2-1; v_gene: TRBV29-1; CDR3nt: TGCAGCGTAGGACAGGGGGCAAATGAGCAGTTCTTC; CDR3aa: CSVGQGANEQFF
d_gene: NA; abundance: NA; j_gene: TRBJ2-2; v_gene: TRBV29-1; CDR3nt: TGCAGCGTTCCTCTAGCGAACACCGGGGAGCTGTTTTTT; CDR3aa: CSVPLANTGELFF
d_gene: NA; abundance: few; j_gene: TRBJ2-4; v_gene: TRBV21-1; CDR3nt: TGTGCCAGCAGCACTATACTCCGATCTCGCGGTTACATTCAGTACTTC; CDR3aa: CASSTILRSRGYIQYF
d_gene: NA; abundance: NA; j_gene: TRBJ1-5; v_gene: TRBV6-1; CDR3nt: TGTGCCAGCAGTGAATACGGGGCACGGCAGCCCCAGCATTTT; CDR3aa: CASSEYGARQPQHF
d_gene: TRBD2; abundance: NA; j_gene: TRBJ2-1; v_gene: TRBV4-1; CDR3nt: TGCGCCAGCAGCCAATTCCCACTAGCGGGGGCTTACAATGAGCAGTTCTTC; CDR3aa: CASSQFPLAGAYNEQFF
d_gene: TRBD1; abundance: NA; j_gene: TRBJ2-7; v_gene: TRBV27; CDR3nt: TGTGCCAGCCGGGAGTATGGGGGACAGGGGACCCACGAGCAGTACTTC; CDR3aa: CASREYGGQGTHEQYF
d_gene: NA; abundance: NA; j_gene: TRBJ2-7; v_gene: TRBV14; CDR3nt: TGTGCCAGCCGTTCGGACCTTCCCTACGAGCAGTACTTC; CDR3aa: CASRSDLPYEQYF
d_gene: NA; abundance: many; j_gene: TRBJ2-1; v_gene: TRBV29-1; CDR3nt: TGCAGCGCCGCGCCCTTGGGCACTGAGCAGTTCTTC; CDR3aa: CSAAPLGTEQFF
d_gene: NA; abundance: many; j_gene: TRBJ2-7; v_gene: TRBV13; CDR3nt: TGTGCCAGCAGCCCCAGTGGAAGGGACGAGCAGTACTTC; CDR3aa: CASSPSGRDEQYF
d_gene: TRBD2; abundance: NA; j_gene: TRBJ2-1; v_gene: TRBV5-1; CDR3nt: TGCGCCAGCAGCTGGGGAACGGGACGAGCGGGAGTCCACAATGAGCAGTTCTTC; CDR3aa: CASSWGTGRAGVHNEQFF
d_gene: TRBD1; abundance: NA; j_gene: TRBJ2-1; v_gene: TRBV15; CDR3nt: TGTGCCACCAGCCGACGGACAGGTAGCTCCTACAATGAGCAGTTCTTC; CDR3aa: CATSRRTGSSYNEQFF
d_gene: NA; abundance: NA; j_gene: TRBJ2-5; v_gene: TRBV28; CDR3nt: TGTGCCAGCAGTACAACGACCGGGACTCGCGCCCAAGAGACCCAGTACTTC; CDR3aa: CASSTTTGTRAQETQYF
d_gene: NA; abundance: NA; j_gene: TRBJ2-7; v_gene: TRBV20-1; CDR3nt: TGCAGTGCTAGAGATAGTTCCCTAGCGTCTTACTACGAGCAGTACTTC; CDR3aa: CSARDSSLASYYEQYF
d_gene: TRBD2; abundance: NA; j_gene: TRBJ2-1; v_gene: TRBV20-1; CDR3nt: TGCAGTTATCTGGGAGGGGGGCGAGCGGGAGTTGGCAATGAGCAGTTCTTC; CDR3aa: CSYLGGGRAGVGNEQFF
d_gene: NA; abundance: NA; j_gene: TRBJ2-3; v_gene: TRBV7-9; CDR3nt: TGTGCCGGCAGCCCAAGGGGGGGCACAGATACGCAGTATTTT; CDR3aa: CAGSPRGGTDTQYF
d_gene: NA; abundance: NA; j_gene: TRBJ2-3; v_gene: TRBV5-5; CDR3nt: TGTGCCAGCAGCATCCAGAGCTCCACAGATACGCGGTATTTT; CDR3aa: CASSIQSSTDTRYF
d_gene: NA; abundance: NA; j_gene: TRBJ1-1; v_gene: TRBV4-2; CDR3nt: TGTGCCAGCAGCCAAGGCTGGAACAGGGCGGCTTTCTTT; CDR3aa: CASSQGWNRAAFF
d_gene: NA; abundance: few; j_gene: TRBJ2-2; v_gene: TRBV24-1; CDR3nt: TGTGCCACCCAACCGGGCCCGAACACCGGGGAGCTGTTTTTT; CDR3aa: CATQPGPNTGELFF
d_gene: NA; abundance: NA; j_gene: TRBJ1-2; v_gene: TRBV20-1; CDR3nt: TGCAGTGAAGACATAGTCCTTGGGGACTATGGCTACACCTTC; CDR3aa: CSEDIVLGDYGYTF
d_gene: NA; abundance: NA; j_gene: TRBJ2-2; v_gene: TRBV9; CDR3nt: TGTGCCAGCAGCGTAATGAGCACCGGGGAGCTGTTTTTT; CDR3aa: CASSVMSTGELFF
d_gene: NA; abundance: few; j_gene: TRBJ2-7; v_gene: TRBV20-1; CDR3nt: TGCAGTGTCACGGACGAGACCTACGAGCAGTACTTC; CDR3aa: CSVTDETYEQYF
d_gene: NA; abundance: NA; j_gene: TRBJ2-7; v_gene: TRBV4-2; CDR3nt: TGTGCCAGCAGCCAAGAATCCCTCTACGAGCAGTACTTC; CDR3aa: CASSQESLYEQYF
d_gene: TRBD1; abundance: NA; j_gene: TRBJ2-3; v_gene: TRBV15; CDR3nt: TGTGCCACCAGCAGAGCCCGACAGGGAGCAGATACGCAGTATTTT; CDR3aa: CATSRARQGADTQYF